This T cell receptor (beta chain) was captured by sequencing in a study of HIV-infected patients and healthy controls (dated by TCRdb to the mid-2010s). Turning to the overall study: CD4 counts rose modestly but significantly in most of the 16 patients after three months of therapy, yet stayed below normal ranges. An undetectable viral load was attained by 11 of 16 patients by the second bleed and by all patients after a further year of therapy. No consistent shift in CD8 counts was seen during early therapy, whereas a slight rise was seen in the CD4:CD8 ratio. Patients lacked overall T-cell lymphocytopenia, and total CDR3 counts per chain did not differ significantly from controls. The study asked whether deep sequencing of the TCR repertoire from small blood samples of HIV patients could detect immune perturbation and reconstitution.

What the authors observed across the whole study: The observed differences in diversity were not explained by the slight differences in age and sex profiles between the study cohorts. Significantly higher mean Gini indices were seen in HIV-infected repertoires than in controls, possibly reflecting oligoclonality. Only 2 to 3 months of therapy was reflected in the treated samples, a period arguably too short to observe immune reconstitution given low adult thymic output. In the study, no determination of donor HLA types was made. Mean usage differed significantly between HIV-infected patients and controls for eight alpha and eight beta V genes. Sequencing depth was restricted by the use of whole blood, which also prevented the dynamics of distinct T-cell subpopulations from being separated. Pairing of alpha and beta chains was not determined in the samples. By Jaccard index and by the count of highly shared sequences, healthy controls shared more CDR3s between individuals than HIV+ patients did. Comparisons were complicated by unequal numbers of distinct sequences between patients and controls, and rare events from HIV-infected data were overweighted by size-matching. In size-matched repertoire data, the apparent post-therapy recovery of the Gini index in HIV-infected patients was not replicated. During therapy, HIV-associated CDR3s significantly decreased in frequency, while CMV-associated CDR3s did not change significantly, though most became more frequent. Only sixteen HIV-infected individuals were processed, which the authors considered a major limit on how widely the findings apply. Roughly threefold more distinct CDR3s and higher Shannon diversity were observed in healthy control repertoires than in untreated HIV+ repertoires. MAIT cell alpha-chain CDR3s were found at high frequency in healthy controls but were severely depleted in HIV+ repertoires.

From its cysteine to its phenylalanine, the CDR3 spans 17 amino acids. Only CDR3 DNA remains: 51 bases, in frame from the first base. Trimming takes 4 bases off V and 1 base off J; junction bases not matched to a gene: 6. CDR1 and CDR2, per the germline V gene, are MGHRA and YSYEKL. Reverse transcription of about 500 ng RNA was performed with SuperScript III using primers directed against the alpha and beta constant regions. Separate alpha and beta chain libraries were generated by chain-specific third strand synthesis with multiplexing indices. In the protocol, all rearrangements within a chain were amplified with a single primer pair so that primer bias was avoided, and molecular barcodes were added to each cDNA molecule. T4 RNA Ligase 1 joined purified cDNA to a 5' RACE adapter that carried a random hexamer and the SP2 sequencing primer site. The authors primed second strand synthesis from the SP2 site with Phusion polymerase and used slow temperature ramps to favor optimal annealing. Each molecule's 12-nucleotide barcode consisted of two random hexamer sequences, both added before amplification and joined together. A short first PCR added P5 and P7 adapter elements plus a second index, followed by a 23-cycle amplification PCR with P5s and P7 primers. The libraries went through around 26 PCR cycles in total, were quantified on a Qubit, were sized on a Bioanalyzer, and were diluted to roughly 4.1 nM. Sequencing of the normalized libraries was done on an Illumina MiSeq using 2 x 250 paired-end kits. MinElute columns were the means by which the reverse transcription reactions were cleaned up, and the reactions were eluted into about 10 ul Tris-Cl. Adapter ligations ran for 23 hours at 16 degrees C and were afterwards cleaned with AMPure XP beads at a 1:1 ratio. The study's processing was this. A modified Decombinator processed the demultiplexed FASTQ files and output V, J, insert and barcode information. Sequences sharing a barcode but differing from the dominant sequence were discarded as errors, and barcodes clustered at Levenshtein distance 3 were counted to estimate original cDNA molecules. The R packages ineq, vegan, igraph and RCytoscape were used for downstream analyses, together with IMGT nomenclature and CDR3 definitions. To avoid skew from clonal expansion, each TCR was counted once, and V gene usage was computed over distinct sequences. Within a donor, similarity networks joined unique CDR3 amino acid sequences in every case where two of them were separated by a single Levenshtein edit. In the repertoires, a search was made for a compiled set of published HIV-specific CDR3s (approximately 90 alpha, several hundred beta) and CMV-specific CDR3s (roughly 13 alpha, approximately 250 beta). Random subsampling to size-matched repertoires showed patients' decreased diversity was not caused by their lower sequence numbers. TCRdb reanalyzed the raw reads on its own, using fastp at Q25 for trimming and MiXCR for clone calling, and kept in-frame beta chains. All rows with the same CDR3 protein become a single entry with the most common DNA and genes. The V and J calls, along with clone size, are taken from TCRdb and not from the paper's own processing. The sample table holds about 5,500 distinct CDR3 sequences, of which over 8% were seen once. 24% of the sample comes from the top ten.

In its sample, this clonotype was seen a few times. Its binding antigen is unknown. Per-base qualities were not stored, and no clone one base away is much larger. Follow-up blood was drawn from HIV-infected patients roughly three months, about 14 weeks, after the initiation of antiretroviral therapy. Whole blood was used without cell fractionation, so all unsorted peripheral T cells were reflected in the repertoire. For RNA extraction, 2.5 to 3 ml of peripheral blood was drawn into Tempus tubes. Treatment interruptions were among the grounds for excluding patients from enrollment, as were febrile or AIDS-related illness, tumors, hepatitis B or C coinfection, immunomodulatory therapy and recent vaccination. The TURBO-DNase kit was used to remove leftover genomic DNA, and GLOBINclear was used to deplete globin mRNA.

The sequence came from an adult with HIV infection. The chain was built from TRBV4-1 and TRBJ2-2; 10 nucleotides in the junction match TRBD2. The material was blood, obtained during antiretroviral therapy. CDR3 reads: CASSRRGLARNTGELFF. Here is the DNA: TGCGCCAGCAGCCGACGGGGACTAGCGAGGAACACCGGGGAGCTGTTTTTT.